This T cell receptor beta chain comes out of a study of shared clonotypes between healthy human individuals. For the study at large: Every donor yielded three CD4 naive, three CD4 memory, two CD8 naive and one CD8 memory plate.

About this clone itself: What it binds is not known.

CD45RO negativity and positive selection for CCR7 defined naive CD8 cells, a population that excluded terminally differentiated effector memory CD45RA+ cells. Each donor was a Caucasian adult residing in Nashville, Tennessee. Using immunoSEQ multiplex PCR, the repertoire was profiled, and TCRdb retains in-frame clones only, with some absent. The data show roughly 2.1 million clones, around 93% seen once. Germline CDR1 is MNHNY and CDR2 is SVGAGI (reference sequence). V dropped 2 bases and J dropped 7; count of bases not matched to a gene: 9. There are 15 residues in the CDR3. Regarding the study as a whole: Naive CD4 clonotypes overlapped across a few donors at about 5%. Sampling was confined to blood; repertoires within tissues likely differ.

Sample: naive CD8+ T cells from PBMCs. The chain is built from TRBV6-6 and TRBJ2-7; 9 bases agree with TRBD1. The receptor was isolated from a man between 18 and 35 years old in good health. Some clones in this sample may be carry-over from other donors' samples. CDR3 sequence reads: CASSYRDRVTQEQYF. CDR3 DNA: TGTGCCAGCAGTTACCGGGACAGGGTAACCCAGGAGCAGTACTTC.